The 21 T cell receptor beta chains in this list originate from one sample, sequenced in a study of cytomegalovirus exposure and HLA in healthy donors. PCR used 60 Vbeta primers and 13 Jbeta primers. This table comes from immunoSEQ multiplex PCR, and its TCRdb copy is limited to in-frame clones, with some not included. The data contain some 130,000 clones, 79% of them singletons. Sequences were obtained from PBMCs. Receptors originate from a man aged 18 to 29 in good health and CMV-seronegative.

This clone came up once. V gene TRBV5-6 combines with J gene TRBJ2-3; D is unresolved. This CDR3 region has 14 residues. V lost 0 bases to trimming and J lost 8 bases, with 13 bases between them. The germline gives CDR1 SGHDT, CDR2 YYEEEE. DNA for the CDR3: TGTGCCAGCAGCTTGGGCTATGAGGTACGTACGCAGTATTTT. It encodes CASSLGYEVRTQYF.

The CDR3 sequence: CASSVIAGAPPYEQYV. The CDR3 DNA is TGCGCCAGCAGTGTTATCGCGGGAGCGCCACCCTACGAGCAGTACGTC. The rearrangement uses TRBV10-2 and TRBJ2-7, with 7 bases aligning to TRBD2. Germline assignment: CDR1 WSHSY and CDR2 SAAADI. The V segment lost 4 bases and the J segment 2 bases; nucleotides outside the gene matches: 11. The CDR3 is 16 residues long.

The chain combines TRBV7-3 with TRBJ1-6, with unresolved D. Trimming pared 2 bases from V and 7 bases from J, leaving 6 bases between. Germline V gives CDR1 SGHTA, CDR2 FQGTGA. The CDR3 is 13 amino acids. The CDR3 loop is CASSLSGNSPLHF. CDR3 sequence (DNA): TGTGCCAGCAGCTTATCGGGGAATTCACCCCTCCACTTT.

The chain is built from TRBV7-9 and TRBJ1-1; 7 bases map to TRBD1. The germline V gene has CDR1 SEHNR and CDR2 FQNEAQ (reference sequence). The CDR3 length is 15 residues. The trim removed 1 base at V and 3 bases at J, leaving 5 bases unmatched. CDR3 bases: TGTGCCAGCAGCTTAGGCCTTGACAGGGACACTGAAGCTTTCTTT. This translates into CASSLGLDRDTEAFF.

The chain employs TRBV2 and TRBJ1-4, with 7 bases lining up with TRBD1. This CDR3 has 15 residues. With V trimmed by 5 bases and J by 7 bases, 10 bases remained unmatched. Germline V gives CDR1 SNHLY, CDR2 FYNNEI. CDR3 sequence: CASSRSVQGTEKLFF. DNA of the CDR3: TGTGCCAGCAGTCGATCCGTACAGGGGACTGAAAAACTGTTTTTT.

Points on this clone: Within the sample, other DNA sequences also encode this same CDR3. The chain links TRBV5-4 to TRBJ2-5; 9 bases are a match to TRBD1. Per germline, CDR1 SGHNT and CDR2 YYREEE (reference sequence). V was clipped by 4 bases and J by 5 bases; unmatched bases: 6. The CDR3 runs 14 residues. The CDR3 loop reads CASSLQGAVETQYF. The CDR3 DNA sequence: TGTGCCAGCAGCCTACAGGGGGCGGTGGAGACCCAGTACTTC.

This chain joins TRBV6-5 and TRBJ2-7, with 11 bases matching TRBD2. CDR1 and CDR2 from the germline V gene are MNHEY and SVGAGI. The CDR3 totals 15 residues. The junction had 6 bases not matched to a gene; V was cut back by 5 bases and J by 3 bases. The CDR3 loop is CASSPTTSGSYEQYF. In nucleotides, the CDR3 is TGTGCCAGCAGTCCCACTACTAGCGGGAGCTACGAGCAGTACTTC.

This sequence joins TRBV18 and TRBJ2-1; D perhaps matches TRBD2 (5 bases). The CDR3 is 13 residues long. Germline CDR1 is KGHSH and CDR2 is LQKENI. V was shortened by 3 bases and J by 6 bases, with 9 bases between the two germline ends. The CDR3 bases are TGTGCCAGCTCACCTAGCGTGGTCAATGAGCAGTTCTTC. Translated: CASSPSVVNEQFF.

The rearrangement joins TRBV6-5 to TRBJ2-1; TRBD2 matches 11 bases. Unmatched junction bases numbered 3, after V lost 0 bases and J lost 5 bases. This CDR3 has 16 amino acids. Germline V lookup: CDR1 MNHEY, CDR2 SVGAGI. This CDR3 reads CASSYSGTSGNNEQFF. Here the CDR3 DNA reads TGTGCCAGCAGTTACTCCGGGACTAGCGGAAACAATGAGCAGTTCTTC.

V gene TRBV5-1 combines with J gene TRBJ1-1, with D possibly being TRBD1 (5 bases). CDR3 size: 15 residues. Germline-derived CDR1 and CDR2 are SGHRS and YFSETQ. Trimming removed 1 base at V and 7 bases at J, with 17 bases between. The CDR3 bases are TGCGCCAGCAGCTTGACACAGGTTAGAGCACGTGAAGCTTTCTTT. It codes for CASSLTQVRAREAFF.

The CDR3 reads CASSSGTRGQETQYF. The CDR3 nucleotides read TGTGCCAGCAGTTCCGGGACTAGGGGCCAAGAGACCCAGTACTTC. The chain uses TRBV25-1 and TRBJ2-5; TRBD2 matches 8 bases. This CDR3 region has 15 residues. Germline CDR1 and CDR2: MGHDK and SYGVNS. J lost 1 base, V lost 5 bases, and 6 bases had no gene match.

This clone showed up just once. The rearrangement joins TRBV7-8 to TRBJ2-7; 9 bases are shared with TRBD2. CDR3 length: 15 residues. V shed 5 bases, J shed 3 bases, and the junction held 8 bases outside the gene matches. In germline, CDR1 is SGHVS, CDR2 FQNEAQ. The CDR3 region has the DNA TGTGCCAGCAGCCCTCTAGCGGGACTTAGCTACGAGCAGTACTTC. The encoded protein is CASSPLAGLSYEQYF.

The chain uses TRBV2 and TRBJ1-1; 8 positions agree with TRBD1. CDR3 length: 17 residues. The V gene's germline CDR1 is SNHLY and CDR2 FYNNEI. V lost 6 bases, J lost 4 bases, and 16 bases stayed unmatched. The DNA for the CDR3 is TGTGCCAGCAGCAACTACCTACAGGGGGGAGGTGGCACTGAAGCTTTCTTT. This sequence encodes CASSNYLQGGGGTEAFF.

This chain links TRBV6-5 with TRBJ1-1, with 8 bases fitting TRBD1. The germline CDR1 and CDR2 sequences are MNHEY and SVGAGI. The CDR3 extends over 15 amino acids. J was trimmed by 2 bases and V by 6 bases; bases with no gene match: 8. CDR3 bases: TGTGCCAGCAGCCCCGGGACAGGTGTAAACACTGAAGCTTTCTTT. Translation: CASSPGTGVNTEAFF.

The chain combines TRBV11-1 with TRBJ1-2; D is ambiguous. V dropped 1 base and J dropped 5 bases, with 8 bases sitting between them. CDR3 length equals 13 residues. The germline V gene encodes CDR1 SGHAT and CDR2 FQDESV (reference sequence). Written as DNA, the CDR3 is TGTGCCAGCAGCTTAGGAGCCGGGTATGGCTACACCTTC. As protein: CASSLGAGYGYTF.

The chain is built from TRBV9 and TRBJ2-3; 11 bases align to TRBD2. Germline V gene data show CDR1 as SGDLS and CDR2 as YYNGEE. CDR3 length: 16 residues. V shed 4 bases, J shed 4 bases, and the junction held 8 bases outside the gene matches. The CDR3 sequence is CASSPYTSGSADTQYF. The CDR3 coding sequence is TGTGCCAGCAGCCCCTATACTAGCGGGAGTGCAGATACGCAGTATTTT.

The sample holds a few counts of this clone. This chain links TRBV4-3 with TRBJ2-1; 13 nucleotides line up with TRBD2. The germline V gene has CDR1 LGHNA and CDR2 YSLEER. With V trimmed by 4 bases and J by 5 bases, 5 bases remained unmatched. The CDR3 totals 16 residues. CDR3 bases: TGCGCCAGCAGCCTCCGACTAGCGGGAGGAAACAATGAGCAGTTCTTC. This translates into CASSLRLAGGNNEQFF.

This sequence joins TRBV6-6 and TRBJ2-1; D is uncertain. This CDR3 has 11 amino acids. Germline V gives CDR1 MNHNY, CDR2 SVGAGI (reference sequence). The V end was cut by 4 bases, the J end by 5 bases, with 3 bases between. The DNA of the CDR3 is TGTGCCAGCAGTTTCAACAATGAGCAGTTCTTC. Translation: CASSFNNEQFF.

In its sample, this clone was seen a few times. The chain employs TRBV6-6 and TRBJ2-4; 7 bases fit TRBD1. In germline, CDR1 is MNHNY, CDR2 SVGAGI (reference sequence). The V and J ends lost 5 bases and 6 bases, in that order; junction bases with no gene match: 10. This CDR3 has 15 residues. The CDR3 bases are TGTGCCAGCAGTGAGAACCGGGACAGCGGAAACATTCAGTACTTC. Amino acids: CASSENRDSGNIQYF.

The CDR3 loop is CASSPHNNYEQYF. The CDR3 nucleotides read TGCGCCAGCAGCCCTCACAATAACTACGAGCAGTACTTC. V gene TRBV4-1 combines with J gene TRBJ2-7; D gene ambiguous. CDR3 length equals 13 residues. The V end was cut by 4 bases, the J end by 3 bases, with 10 bases between. Germline CDR1 reads MGHRA; CDR2 reads YSYEKL.

CDR3 nucleotides: TGTGCCAGCTCACCACTAGCTAGCGGGGACAATGAGCAGTTCTTC. This translates into CASSPLASGDNEQFF. The genes are TRBV18 and TRBJ2-1; 9 nucleotides align to TRBD2. Losses at the gene ends were 1 base for V and 5 bases for J; bases not matched to a gene: 3. This CDR3 is built from 15 residues. Germline V gene data show CDR1 as KGHSH and CDR2 as LQKENI.